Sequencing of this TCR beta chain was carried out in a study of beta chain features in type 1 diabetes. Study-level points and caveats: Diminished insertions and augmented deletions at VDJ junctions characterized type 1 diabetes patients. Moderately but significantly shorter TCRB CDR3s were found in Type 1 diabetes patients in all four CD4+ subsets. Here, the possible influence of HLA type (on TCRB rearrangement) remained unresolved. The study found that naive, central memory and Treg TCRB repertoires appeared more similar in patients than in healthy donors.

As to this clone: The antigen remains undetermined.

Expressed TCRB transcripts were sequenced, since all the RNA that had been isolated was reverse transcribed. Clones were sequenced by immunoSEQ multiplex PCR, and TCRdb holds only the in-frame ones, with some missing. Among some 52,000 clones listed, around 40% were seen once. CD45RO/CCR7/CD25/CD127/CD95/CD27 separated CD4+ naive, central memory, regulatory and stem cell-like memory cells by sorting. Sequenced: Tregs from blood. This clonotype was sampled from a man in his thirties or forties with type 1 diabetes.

This CDR3 is CASSLGLAGGYEQYF. For the CDR3, the DNA is TGTGCCAGCAGCTTAGGACTAGCGGGCGGATACGAGCAGTACTTC. The chain links TRBV7-2 to TRBJ2-7, with TRBD2 matching 10 bases. The CDR3 length is 15 residues. V shed 1 base and J 4 bases; nucleotides not matched to a gene: 4. The germline V gene encodes CDR1 SGHTA and CDR2 FQGNSA.